Listed below are T cell receptor beta chains from one sample, sequenced in a study of response to subunit inactivated influenza vaccine. TCRdb fed the RT-PCR reads into MiXCR, producing one record per CDR3 protein. The sample includes hundreds of thousands of distinct CDR3 sequences, approximately 10% of them seen just once. This sample also appeared in a second study, on T cells expressing NK-cell markers.

The sample was PBMCs from blood, taken on the day of vaccination. Receptors originate from a man in his fifties or sixties who received an inactivated influenza vaccine. Both conserved end residues are part of each CDR3. D genes are given only for firm matches. A clone size is listed for some rows: how often the clone was seen (once, few, many), or a class if it is expanded.

v_call	d_call	clone_size	j_call	cdr3_nt	cdr3_aa
TRBV6-1	TRBD2	.	TRBJ2-1	TGTGCCAGCAGCAGCACCATAGCGGGAGGGATCTACAATGAGCAGTTCTTC	CASSSTIAGGIYNEQFF
TRBV6-5	.	few	TRBJ2-7	TGTGCCAGCAGTTACTCGACAGTTTCTGGGCAGTACTTC	CASSYSTVSGQYF
TRBV30	TRBD2	few	TRBJ2-1	TGTGCCTGGTTTCCCTGGCGGGAGGATATAGGGGGTGAGCAGTTCTTC	CAWFPWREDIGGEQFF
TRBV9	.	many	TRBJ2-2	TGTGCCAGCAGGGGCGGTTCGGGCACCGGGGAGCTGTTTTTT	CASRGGSGTGELFF
TRBV5-1	.	few	TRBJ1-2	TGCGCCAGCAGCTTAAACGCGTATGGCTACACCTTC	CASSLNAYGYTF
TRBV12-3/TRBV12-4	TRBD2	few	TRBJ2-1	TGTGCCAGCAGCTCCCCTTTTAGCGGGAGTTCCTACAATGAGCAGTTCTTC	CASSSPFSGSSYNEQFF
TRBV18	TRBD2	many	TRBJ2-1	TGTGCCAGCTCAACTCGGACTAGCGGGAGAGCAAACGTAAATGAGCAGTTCTTC	CASSTRTSGRANVNEQFF
TRBV6-1	TRBD2	few	TRBJ2-1	TGTGCCAGCAGTGCTAGCGGGACCTACAATGAGCAGTTCTTC	CASSASGTYNEQFF
TRBV12-3/TRBV12-4	TRBD1	.	TRBJ1-6	TGTGCCAGCAGTTCGGGACAGGGAATTTCACCCCTCCACTTT	CASSSGQGISPLHF
TRBV15	.	.	TRBJ2-1	TGTGCCACCAGCAGCACAGGTGAGCAGTTCTTC	CATSSTGEQFF
TRBV28	TRBD1	many	TRBJ2-1	TGTGCCAGCAGTCGACAGGGTAGGCAGTTCTTC	CASSRQGRQFF
TRBV28	.	many	TRBJ2-1	TGTGCCAGCAGAGGGGCGATCACCTACAATGAGCAGTTCTTC	CASRGAITYNEQFF